Listed here are 19 T cell receptor beta chains from one sample, sequenced in a study of blood T cell repertoires in COVID-19. Method: immunoSEQ multiplex PCR; TCRdb's copy keeps in-frame clones and lacks some. The table records around 700,000 clones, just under 90% of them present only once. Sequencing used peripheral blood. The receptor source for this set is a woman in her late teens or twenties with acute or convalescent COVID-19.

As regards this clone: Other DNA sequences in the same sample also yield this CDR3. This chain uses TRBV18 with TRBJ2-7; D not resolved. This CDR3 spans 11 amino acids. CDR1 KGHSH and CDR2 LQKENI come from the germline V gene. V gave up 6 bases and J gave up 5 bases, with 8 bases separating them. DNA of the CDR3: TGTGCCAGCTCGCTATCGGACGAGCAGTACTTC. Translated: CASSLSDEQYF.

The rearrangement links TRBV19 to TRBJ1-2; TRBD1 matches 8 bases. Germline CDR1 LNHDA, CDR2 SQIVND (reference sequence). The J segment lost 6 bases and the V segment lost 3 bases, leaving 12 bases of the junction unmatched. CDR3 length equals 16 residues. CDR3 loop: CASSMTGAAKTDGYTF. Here the CDR3 DNA reads TGTGCCAGTAGTATGACAGGGGCTGCAAAGACGGATGGCTACACCTTC.

In the case of this clone: Other DNA sequences in the same sample also yield this CDR3. The V and J genes are TRBV19 and TRBJ1-5, with unresolved D. CDR3 size: 14 residues. Germline V lookup: CDR1 LNHDA, CDR2 SQIVND (reference sequence). V lost 1 base and J 6 bases, leaving 10 bases between the germline ends. The CDR3 DNA reads as TGTGCCAGTAGTATAGCCCCTTCCGGTCAGCCCCAGCATTTT. Its translation is CASSIAPSGQPQHF. Full variable domain (outside the CDR3, taken from reference TRBV19 and TRBJ1-5): DGGITQSPKYLFRKEGQNVTLSCEQNLNHDAMYWYRQDPGQGLRLIYYSQIVNDFQKGDIAEGYSVSREKKESFPLTVTSAQKNPTAFYLCASSIAPSGQPQHFGDGTRLSIL.

The chain couples TRBV21-1 to TRBJ2-5; TRBD1, the D gene given by the table, was not confirmed from the DNA. TRBV21-1 is a listed pseudogene. The CDR3 has 13 amino acids. The CDR3 DNA sequence: TGTGCCACCCGGGACAGGTTACAAGAGACCCAGTACTTC. Translation: CATRDRLQETQYF.

About this clone: Within the sample, other DNA sequences also encode this same CDR3. The chain joins TRBV18 to TRBJ1-2, with 7 bases that match TRBD1. The germline gives CDR1 KGHSH, CDR2 LQKENI. The CDR3 is 13 amino acids. V was pared by 3 bases and J by 3 bases, with 1 base of the junction left unmatched. CDR3 DNA sequence: TGTGCCAGCTCACCCGGACAGGACTATGGCTACACCTTC. Protein: CASSPGQDYGYTF.

V is TRBV19 and J is TRBJ1-1; TRBD1 agrees at 8 bases. J lost 11 bases, V lost 4 bases, and 15 bases had no gene match. Looked up from germline, CDR1 is LNHDA and CDR2 is SQIVND (reference sequence). The CDR3 extends over 15 amino acids. The CDR3 here is CASSKTGTGTKGAFF. The CDR3 DNA reads TGTGCCAGTAGTAAAACCGGGACAGGCACCAAAGGGGCTTTCTTT. Full variable domain (outside the CDR3, taken from reference TRBV19 and TRBJ1-1): DGGITQSPKYLFRKEGQNVTLSCEQNLNHDAMYWYRQDPGQGLRLIYYSQIVNDFQKGDIAEGYSVSREKKESFPLTVTSAQKNPTAFYLCASSKTGTGTKGAFFGQGTRLTVV.

The chain links TRBV24-1 to TRBJ2-3; 10 bases are a match to TRBD2. CDR3 size: 18 residues. V lost 0 bases and J lost 2; bases outside the gene matches: 7. Germline V gene sequence: CDR1 KGHDR, CDR2 SFDVKD. DNA of the CDR3: TGTGCCACCAGTGATTTGACCGGGACTAGCGCACACACAGATACGCAGTATTTT. Its protein product is CATSDLTGTSAHTDTQYF.

The CDR3, as DNA: TGTGCCAGCAGCGCAGCGGGACCGGTCTACAATGAGCAGTTCTTC. Amino acids: CASSAAGPVYNEQFF. The chain carries TRBV2 and TRBJ2-1; 7 bases match TRBD2. Trimming took 6 bases from V and 3 from J; bases not matched to a gene: 8. The germline V gene has CDR1 SNHLY and CDR2 FYNNEI. The CDR3 loop spans 15 amino acids. The full variable domain, in which reference TRBV2 and TRBJ2-1 provide the parts outside the CDR3, is EPEVTQTPSHQVTQMGQEVILRCVPISNHLYFYWYRQILGQKVEFLVSFYNNEISEKSEIFDDQFSVERPDGSNFTLKIRSTKLEDSAMYFCASSAAGPVYNEQFFGPGTRLTVL.

This chain links TRBV6-5 with TRBJ1-2, with 10 bases identical to TRBD1. The CDR3 extends over 11 amino acids. The ends lost 10 bases at V and 8 bases at J; junction bases unmatched: 4. Germline CDR1 MNHEY, CDR2 SVGAGI. Here the CDR3 reads CATGTGDGYTF. Written as DNA, the CDR3 is TGTGCCACCGGGACAGGGGACGGCTACACCTTC.

The chain recombines TRBV7-6 with TRBJ1-1; 8 bases fit TRBD1. This CDR3 contains 15 residues. CDR1 and CDR2 from the germline V gene are SGHVS and FNYEAQ. J gave up 5 bases and V 1 base, and 6 bases lay outside the gene matches. The CDR3 nucleotides read TGTGCCAGCAGCTTAGTCCAGGGGGCGGGGACTGAAGCTTTCTTT. This codes for CASSLVQGAGTEAFF.

This sequence joins TRBV29-1 and TRBJ2-7, with TRBD1 matching 9 bases. Germline CDR1 reads SQVTM; CDR2 reads ANQGSEA. The V and J ends lost 7 bases and 7 bases, in that order; junction bases with no gene match: 11. The CDR3 extends over 13 amino acids. The CDR3 loop reads CSATRTGAGEQYF. CDR3 nucleotides: TGCAGCGCCACAAGGACAGGGGCAGGGGAGCAGTACTTC.

The chain has TRBV18 and TRBJ1-2, with 12 bases lining up with TRBD1. V was pared by 6 bases and J by 5 bases, with 4 bases of the junction left unmatched. Germline lookup yields CDR1 KGHSH and CDR2 LQKENI. The CDR3 consists of 14 residues. CDR3 sequence reads: CASSRDRGPYGYTF. The CDR3, as DNA: TGTGCCAGCTCGCGGGACAGGGGGCCATATGGCTACACCTTC.

The V call is TRBV18, the J call TRBJ2-7, with 7 bases fitting TRBD2. Looked up from germline, CDR1 is KGHSH and CDR2 is LQKENI. Trimming took 3 bases from V and 5 from J; bases not matched to a gene: 7. This CDR3 is built from 14 residues. CDR3 bases: TGTGCCAGCTCACCCCCCGGACTAGTTCACGAGCAGTACTTC. Its protein is CASSPPGLVHEQYF. Full variable domain (rest looked up from reference TRBV18 and TRBJ2-7): NAGVMQNPRHLVRRRGQEARLRCSPMKGHSHVYWYRQLPEEGLKFMVYLQKENIIDESGMPKERFSAEFPKEGPSILRIQQVVRGDSAAYFCASSPPGLVHEQYFGPGTRLTVT.

This chain links TRBV3-1 (or the pseudogene TRBV3-2) with TRBJ1-2; D remains unclear. The V and J ends lost 3 bases and 8 bases respectively, with 13 bases between them. The CDR3 totals 13 residues. Germline lookup yields CDR1 LGHDT and CDR2 YNNKEL (reference sequence). In DNA, the CDR3 is TGTGCCAGCAGCCAGGAATGGGTGGGCGGCTACACCTTC. Translating gives CASSQEWVGGYTF.

This chain connects TRBV12-5 to TRBJ1-2, with 9 nucleotides matching TRBD1. The trim removed 6 bases at V and 8 bases at J, leaving 28 bases unmatched. This CDR3 region has 20 residues. CDR1 is LGHNT, CDR2 FRNRAP, per germline. CDR3 DNA sequence: TGTGCTAGTGGCCCGAGTACAGGGGGCTATAAAACCAGCCCTTGTTGGGGCTACACCTTC. Its protein product is CASGPSTGGYKTSPCWGYTF. The full variable domain, its missing parts supplied by reference TRBV12-5 and TRBJ1-2, is DARVTQTPRHKVTEMGQEVTMRCQPILGHNTVFWYRQTMMQGLELLAYFRNRAPLDDSGMPKDRFSAEMPDATLATLKIQPSEPRDSAVYFCASGPSTGGYKTSPCWGYTFGSGTRLTVV.

CDR3 sequence: CASSLSGQGIYTF. Here the CDR3 DNA reads TGTGCCAGCAGCTTATCGGGACAGGGGATCTACACCTTC. The chain is built from TRBV7-2 and TRBJ1-2, with 10 bases matching TRBD1. With V trimmed by 2 bases and J by 10 bases, 4 bases remained unmatched. Germline V gene lookup returns CDR1 SGHTA and CDR2 FQGNSA. The length of the CDR3 is 13 residues.

The CDR3 DNA is TGCGCCAGCAGCTCCCGGGACAGGGGGCTAGGTGGCTACACCTTC. Its protein is CASSSRDRGLGGYTF. The rearrangement uses TRBV5-1 and TRBJ1-2, with 12 bases aligning to TRBD1. CDR1 is SGHRS and CDR2 is YFSETQ in the germline V gene. The trim removed 3 bases at V and 7 bases at J, leaving 7 bases unmatched. CDR3 length equals 15 residues.

The chain employs TRBV3-1 (or the pseudogene TRBV3-2) and TRBJ2-2; D might be TRBD1 (5 bases). Per germline, CDR1 LGHDT and CDR2 YNNKEL (reference sequence). The CDR3 runs 16 residues. V was clipped by 4 bases and J by 2 bases, with 14 bases between them. The CDR3 protein is CASSPTRQFNTGELFF. The CDR3 DNA is TGTGCCAGCAGCCCCACCAGACAGTTTAACACCGGGGAGCTGTTTTTT.

The genes are TRBV5-4 and TRBJ2-1; 10 bases align to TRBD1. The CDR3 sequence is 15 residues long. The junction had 4 bases not matched to a gene; V was cut back by 4 bases and J by 3 bases. Germline V gene sequence: CDR1 SGHNT, CDR2 YYREEE (reference sequence). Here the CDR3 DNA reads TGTGCCAGCAGCCAGGACAGGGGGAACTACAATGAGCAGTTCTTC. Its protein product is CASSQDRGNYNEQFF.